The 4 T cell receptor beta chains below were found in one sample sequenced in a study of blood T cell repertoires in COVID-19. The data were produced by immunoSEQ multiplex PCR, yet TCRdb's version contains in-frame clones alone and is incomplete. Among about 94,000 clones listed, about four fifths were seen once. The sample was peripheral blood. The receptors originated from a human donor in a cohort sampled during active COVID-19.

CDR3 amino acids: CASGLPNNQPQHF. The CDR3 DNA follows: TGTGCCAGCGGACTGCCCAACAATCAGCCCCAGCATTTT. The chain has TRBV28 and TRBJ1-5; no reliable D call. Per germline, CDR1 MDHEN and CDR2 SYDVKM. Trimming removed 8 bases from V and 3 bases from J, with 11 bases in between. This CDR3 spans 13 amino acids.

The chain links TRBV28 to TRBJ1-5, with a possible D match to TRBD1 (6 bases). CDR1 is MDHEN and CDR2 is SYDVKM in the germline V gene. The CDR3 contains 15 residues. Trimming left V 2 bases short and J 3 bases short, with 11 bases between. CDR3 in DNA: TGTGCCAGCAGTTTAAGGGGGGGACTCAATCAGCCCCAGCATTTT. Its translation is CASSLRGGLNQPQHF.

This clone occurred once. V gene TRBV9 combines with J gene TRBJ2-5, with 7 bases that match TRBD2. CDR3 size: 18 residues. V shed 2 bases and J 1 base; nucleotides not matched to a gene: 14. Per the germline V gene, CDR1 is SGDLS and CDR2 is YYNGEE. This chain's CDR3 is CASSVGLADTITQETQYF. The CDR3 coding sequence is TGTGCCAGCAGCGTGGGGCTAGCGGACACAATCACCCAAGAGACCCAGTACTTC.

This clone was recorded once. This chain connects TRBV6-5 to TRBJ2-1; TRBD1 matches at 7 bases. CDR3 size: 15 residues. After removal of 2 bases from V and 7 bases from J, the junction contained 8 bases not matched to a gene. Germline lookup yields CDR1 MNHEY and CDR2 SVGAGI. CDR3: CASSYRSGGRNEQFF. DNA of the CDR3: TGTGCCAGCAGTTACAGGTCAGGGGGTCGGAATGAGCAGTTCTTC.